This T cell receptor (beta chain) came from a study of T-cell memory formation after mild COVID-19. This clonotype has just a few counts. The antigen is undetermined. Whole-study results and caveats: SARS-CoV-2 specificity was not confirmed for second-wave clones peaking on day 37.

It was 5'RACE with constant-segment primers that produced the TCR alpha and TCR beta cDNA libraries, which carried sample barcodes and UMIs. Each CDR3 protein is one row after TCRdb ran MiXCR on the 5' RACE reads. The sample holds a few hundred thousand distinct CDR3 sequences, 9.4% seen once. V was clipped by 4 bases and J by 4 bases; unmatched bases: 9. The CDR3 loop spans 14 amino acids. Germline V lookup: CDR1 DFQATT, CDR2 SNEGSKA (reference sequence). V gene TRBV20-1 combines with J gene TRBJ2-5, with TRBD2 matching over 7 bases. This receptor was obtained from a man between 18 and 29 years old who had mild COVID-19 (a few samples of this study predate the infection). Cell type and time point are not known. Sequencing was done on a sample of PBMCs or a T cell subset sorted from them (not recorded which). The CDR3 here is CSATQGGVGETQYF. The CDR3 bases are TGCAGTGCTACCCAGGGAGGGGTTGGAGAGACCCAGTACTTC.